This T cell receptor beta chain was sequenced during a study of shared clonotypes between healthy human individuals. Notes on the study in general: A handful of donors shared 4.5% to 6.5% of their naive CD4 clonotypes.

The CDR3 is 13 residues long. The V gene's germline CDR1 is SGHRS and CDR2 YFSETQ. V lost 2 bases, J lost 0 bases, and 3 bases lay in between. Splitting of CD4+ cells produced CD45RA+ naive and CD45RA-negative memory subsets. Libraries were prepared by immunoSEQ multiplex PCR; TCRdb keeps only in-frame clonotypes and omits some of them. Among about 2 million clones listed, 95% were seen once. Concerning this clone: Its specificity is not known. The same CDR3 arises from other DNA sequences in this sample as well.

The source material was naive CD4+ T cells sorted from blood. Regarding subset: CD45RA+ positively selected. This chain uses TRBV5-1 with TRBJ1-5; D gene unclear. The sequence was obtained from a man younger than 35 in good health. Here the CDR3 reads CASSLSSNQPQHF. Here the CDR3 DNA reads TGCGCCAGCAGCTTAAGTAGCAATCAGCCCCAGCATTTT.